The present entry profiles one TCR beta chain with its context. Its antigen is not known. Both CD4+ and CD8+ T cells were negatively isolated, and TEMRA cells underwent FACS enrichment. Random hexamers served to reverse transcribe roughly 0.45 to 1 ug RNA. Amplification of TCR beta CDR3 used immunoSEQ multiplex PCR across 54 Vbeta and 13 Jbeta. TCRdb reprocessed the immunoSEQ multiplex PCR reads with MiXCR, giving one entry per CDR3 protein. This table holds approximately 180,000 distinct CDR3 sequences, 75% to 95% found once. The record originates from a study of CD8 T cells in Susac syndrome. Study at large: Patients with Susac syndrome had blood drawn and were at that point therapy-naive, on corticosteroids, or on intravenous immunoglobulin alone. Findings and limits, study-wide: It was acknowledged in the study that its TCR sequencing and HLA analysis involved a relatively small number of individuals.

The CDR3 extends over 16 amino acids. The receptor's source is a human donor with Susac syndrome. The sequenced sample was CD4+ T cells from PBMCs. The V and J genes are TRBV1 and TRBJ2-7; the table's D call, TRBD2, was not checked against the DNA. TRBV1 counts as a pseudogene. The CDR3 loop is CTSSQDPLTSGYEQYF. The DNA for the CDR3 is TGCACCAGCAGCCAAGATCCTTTAACTAGCGGCTACGAGCAGTACTTC.